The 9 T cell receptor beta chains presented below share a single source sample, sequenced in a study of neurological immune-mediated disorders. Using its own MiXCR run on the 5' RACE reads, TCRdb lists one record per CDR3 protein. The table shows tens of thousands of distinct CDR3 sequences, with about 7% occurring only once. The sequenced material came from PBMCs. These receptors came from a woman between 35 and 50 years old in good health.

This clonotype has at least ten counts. The CDR3 DNA sequence: TGCGCCAGCAGCTCTGGGACATTGACAGATACGCAGTATTTT. Its protein product is CASSSGTLTDTQYF. The chain recombines TRBV5-1 with TRBJ2-3; the D gene is possibly TRBD1 (6 bases). CDR3 length: 14 amino acids. Germline CDR1 SGHRS, CDR2 YFSETQ. V lost 3 bases, J lost 3 bases, and 11 bases lay in between.

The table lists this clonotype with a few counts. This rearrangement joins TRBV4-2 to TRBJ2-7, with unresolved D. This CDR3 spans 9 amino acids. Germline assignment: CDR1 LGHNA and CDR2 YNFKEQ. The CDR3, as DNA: TGTGCCAGCAGCCAACATAAAAACGTC. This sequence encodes CASSQHKNV.

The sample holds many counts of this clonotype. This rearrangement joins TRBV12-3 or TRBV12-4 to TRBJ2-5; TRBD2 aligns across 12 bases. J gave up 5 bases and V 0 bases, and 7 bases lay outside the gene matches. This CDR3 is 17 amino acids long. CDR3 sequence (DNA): TGTGCCAGCAGTTTAGCGTATGGACTAGCGGGGCAGGAGACCCAGTACTTC. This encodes CASSLAYGLAGQETQYF.

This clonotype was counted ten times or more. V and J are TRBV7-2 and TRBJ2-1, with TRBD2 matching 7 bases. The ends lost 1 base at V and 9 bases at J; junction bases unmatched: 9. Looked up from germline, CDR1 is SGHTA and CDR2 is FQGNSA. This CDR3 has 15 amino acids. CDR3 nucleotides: TGTGCCAGCAGCTTAGGGACTAGGACGTGGGGTGAGCAGTTCTTC. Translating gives CASSLGTRTWGEQFF.

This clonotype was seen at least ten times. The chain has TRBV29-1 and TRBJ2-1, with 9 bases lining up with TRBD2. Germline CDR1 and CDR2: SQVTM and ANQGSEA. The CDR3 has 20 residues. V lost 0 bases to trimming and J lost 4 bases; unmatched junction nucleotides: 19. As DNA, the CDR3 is TGCAGCGTTGAAGATCGTGGTCAGCGACGTAGCGGGAGCAATTACAATGAGCAGTTCTTC. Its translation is CSVEDRGQRRSGSNYNEQFF.

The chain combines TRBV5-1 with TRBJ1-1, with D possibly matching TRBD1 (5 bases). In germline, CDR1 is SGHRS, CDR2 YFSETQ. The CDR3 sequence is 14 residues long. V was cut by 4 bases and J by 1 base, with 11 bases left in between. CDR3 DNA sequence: TGCGCCAGCAGCCTCTATCAGGGGAACACTGAAGCTTTCTTT. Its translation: CASSLYQGNTEAFF.

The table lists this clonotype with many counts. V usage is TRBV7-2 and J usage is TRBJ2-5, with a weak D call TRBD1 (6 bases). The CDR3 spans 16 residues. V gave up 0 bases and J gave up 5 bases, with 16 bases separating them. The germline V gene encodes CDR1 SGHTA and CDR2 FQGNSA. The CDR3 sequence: CASSLAFQGLGETQYF. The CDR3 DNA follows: TGTGCCAGCAGCTTAGCGTTCCAGGGGCTCGGCGAGACCCAGTACTTC.

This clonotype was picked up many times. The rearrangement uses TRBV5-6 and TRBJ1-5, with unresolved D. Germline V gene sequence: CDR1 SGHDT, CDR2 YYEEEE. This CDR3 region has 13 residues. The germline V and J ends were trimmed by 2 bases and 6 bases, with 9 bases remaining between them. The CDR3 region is CASSFGSRQPQHF. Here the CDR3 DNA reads TGTGCCAGCAGCTTTGGGAGTCGTCAGCCCCAGCATTTT.

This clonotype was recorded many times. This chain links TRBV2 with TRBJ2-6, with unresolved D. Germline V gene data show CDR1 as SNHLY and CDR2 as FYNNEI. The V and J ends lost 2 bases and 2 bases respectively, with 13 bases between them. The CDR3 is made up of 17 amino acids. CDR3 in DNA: TGTGCCAGCAGTGAAAGGGTGCAGTGGACTGGGGCCAACGTCCTGACTTTC. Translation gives CASSERVQWTGANVLTF.